A selection of T cell receptor beta chains follows, all from one sample in a study of T cells in Graves' hyperthyroidism and ophthalmopathy. A single record per CDR3 protein comes from TCRdb applying MiXCR to the multiplex PCR reads. The sample records roughly 280,000 distinct CDR3 sequences, 22% being singletons. Sequenced input: blood. The receptors were sampled from a man in his thirties or forties with Graves' ophthalmopathy. Each CDR3 is given with its conserved first and last residue. D genes are given only for firm matches. For some rows the clone size is stated as once, few or many, or as a class when expanded; others skip it.

TRBD1	TRBV12-5	TRBJ1-1	few	TGTGCTAGTGGACAGGGGAGGGGAACTGAAGCTTTCTTT	CASGQGRGTEAFF
NA	TRBV6-1	TRBJ2-7	few	TGTGCCAGCAGTGAAATGGGACCTGGAGTCGAGCAGTACTTC	CASSEMGPGVEQYF
NA	TRBV20-1	TRBJ2-3	many	TGCAGTGCTAGAGATATGGGCCGAAGCACAGATACGCAGTATTTT	CSARDMGRSTDTQYF
NA	TRBV28	TRBJ2-7	many	TGTGCCAGCAAGGGGGGGTCACCGCCCTACGAGCAGTACTTC	CASKGGSPPYEQYF
NA	TRBV18	TRBJ2-1	many	TGTGCCAGCTCACCACCGATGACACCTTACAATGAGCAGTTCTTC	CASSPPMTPYNEQFF
TRBD1	TRBV6-1	TRBJ1-6	NA	TGTGCCAGCAGCCACGGGACAGATAATTCACCCCTCCACTTT	CASSHGTDNSPLHF
NA	TRBV12-5	TRBJ1-2	NA	TGTGCTAGTGGTTTGGTACAGAGGGGATTGTATGGCTACACCTTC	CASGLVQRGLYGYTF
NA	TRBV6-2/TRBV6-3	TRBJ2-3	NA	TGTGCCAGCAGTGCGAAAGCATTGGAAAAGGGGATTCACACAGATACGCAGTATTTT	CASSAKALEKGIHTDTQYF
NA	TRBV7-9	TRBJ1-1	NA	TGTGCCAGCAGCTTAACGGGGTGGGCTGAAGCTTTCTTT	CASSLTGWAEAFF
NA	TRBV6-9	TRBJ2-2	NA	TGTGCCAGCAGTAATTTTATTGGGGATCGCACCGGGGAGCTGTTTTTT	CASSNFIGDRTGELFF
NA	TRBV3-1	TRBJ2-5	many	TGTGCCAGCAGCCCCTCCCGGTTTGGAGCGGAAGAGACCCAGTACTTC	CASSPSRFGAEETQYF
NA	TRBV7-9	TRBJ1-1	many	TGTGCCAGCAGCCCACGTGGAGATGAGGCTTTCTTT	CASSPRGDEAFF
TRBD1	TRBV7-9	TRBJ1-2	many	TGTGCCAGCAGCCCCCACAGGGGACAGGGTGTAGGTGGCTACACCTTC	CASSPHRGQGVGGYTF
TRBD2	TRBV7-3	TRBJ2-1	NA	TGTGCCAGCAGCACCACGGGAGGGAGCTCCTACAATGAGCAGTTCTTC	CASSTTGGSSYNEQFF
TRBD2	TRBV18	TRBJ2-3	few	TGTGCCAGCTCACCACGGCTAGCGGGGAACACAGATACGCAGTATTTT	CASSPRLAGNTDTQYF
NA	TRBV28	TRBJ2-7	NA	TGTGCCAGCAGTTTCGGATTGACATTCTCCTACGAGCAGTACTTC	CASSFGLTFSYEQYF
NA	TRBV7-8	TRBJ2-1	many	TGTGCCAGCAGCTTTATGGACAGTCACAATGAGCAGTTCTTC	CASSFMDSHNEQFF
NA	TRBV12-3/TRBV12-4	TRBJ1-4	NA	TGTGCCAGCAGTCTTAGACGGAGAGAAAATGAAAAACTGTTTTTT	CASSLRRRENEKLFF
NA	TRBV7-9	TRBJ2-2	NA	TGTGCCAGCAGCCACGGACGGGGAAACGGGGAGCTGTTTTTT	CASSHGRGNGELFF
TRBD1	TRBV11-2	TRBJ2-1	many	TGTGCCAGCTCCGTACAGGGGTCCTACAATGAGCAGTTCTTC	CASSVQGSYNEQFF
NA	TRBV6-2/TRBV6-3	TRBJ2-5	few	TGTGCCAGCAGCCGCATTAGGGGAGAGACCCAGTACTTC	CASSRIRGETQYF
NA	TRBV28	TRBJ2-3	many	TGTGCCAGCAGTTCCCTAGGACAGTTTTTCGGGGCAGATACGCAGTATTTT	CASSSLGQFFGADTQYF
NA	TRBV24-1	TRBJ2-3	many	TGTGCCACCAGTGATTTTTCGGATACGCAGTATTTT	CATSDFSDTQYF
NA	TRBV7-9	TRBJ2-1	NA	TGTGCCAGCAGCTTAGCGCTCTTGGATGAGCAGTTCTTC	CASSLALLDEQFF
NA	TRBV12-3/TRBV12-4	TRBJ2-3	NA	TGTGCCAGCAGCCTCACTAAGACATGGTCGGGTACGCAGTATTTT	CASSLTKTWSGTQYF
NA	TRBV5-1	TRBJ2-3	many	TGCGCCAGCAGCTTTGGCAGGGGGGTTGGAACAGATACGCAGTATTTT	CASSFGRGVGTDTQYF
TRBD2	TRBV12-3/TRBV12-4	TRBJ2-1	NA	TGTGCCAGCAGTTTCGGGAGCGGGAGCTCCTACAATGAGCAGTTCTTC	CASSFGSGSSYNEQFF
NA	TRBV5-5	TRBJ1-5	NA	TGTGCCAGCAGTTCTGGTAACGGGGGGTTGGGTCAGCCCCAGCATTTT	CASSSGNGGLGQPQHF
TRBD2	TRBV12-5	TRBJ2-2	few	TGTGCTAGTGGTTTGGTAAGGTCTAGCGGTACCGGGGAGCTGTTTTTT	CASGLVRSSGTGELFF
NA	TRBV19	TRBJ1-2	NA	TGTGCCAGTAGTACCCCCCGTCGGGAGGGCTACACCTTC	CASSTPRREGYTF
NA	TRBV5-8	TRBJ2-3	few	TGTGCCAGCAGCTCTCCCACAGATACGCAGTATTTT	CASSSPTDTQYF
NA	TRBV18	TRBJ2-5	few	TGTGCCAGCTCACCGCTTTACGGGGACTACCAAGAGACCCAGTACTTC	CASSPLYGDYQETQYF
NA	TRBV5-1	TRBJ1-5	NA	TGCGCCAGCAGCTTGGATGGGGGGAATCAGCCCCAGCATTTT	CASSLDGGNQPQHF
NA	TRBV28	TRBJ1-5	many	TGTGCCAGCAGTCGGGACACGCCCCAGCATTTT	CASSRDTPQHF
TRBD2	TRBV6-1	TRBJ2-2	NA	TGTGCCAGCGGACCGGGGCGGGAGTTTGGCACCGGGGAGCTGTTTTTT	CASGPGREFGTGELFF
NA	TRBV5-1	TRBJ2-3	NA	TGCGCCAGCAGCCTAACGGGGGTGAGCACAGATACGCAGTATTTT	CASSLTGVSTDTQYF
TRBD2	TRBV6-1	TRBJ2-1	NA	TGTGCCAGCAGTCACGGACTAGCGGGAGGTCGAGATGAGCAGTTCTTC	CASSHGLAGGRDEQFF
TRBD2	TRBV7-8	TRBJ2-3	many	TGTGCCAGCAGCTTGACTAGCGGGACCACCTGGACAGATACGCAGTATTTT	CASSLTSGTTWTDTQYF
NA	TRBV6-1	TRBJ1-6	once	TGTGCCAGCAGTGATCTTGGGTCGGGGGTTTCACCCCTCCACTTT	CASSDLGSGVSPLHF
TRBD2	TRBV7-6	TRBJ2-1	few	TGTGCCAGCAGCCCGGGACTAGCGTTATACAATGAGCAGTTCTTC	CASSPGLALYNEQFF
TRBD1	TRBV7-9	TRBJ1-1	few	TGTGCCAGCAGCTTAGTTGCTAGGGGGCTTGGTGAAGCTTTCTTT	CASSLVARGLGEAFF